The source of this T cell receptor (beta chain) is a study of blood T cell repertoires in COVID-19. Study-level information: Acute-phase and convalescent COVID-19 samples originated in the United States, Italy and Spain. Sources were T cells, B-cell-depleted T cells, or PBMCs; the material itself was cDNA or gDNA.

In the original workflow: Nucleated cell number was recorded as an estimate derived from reference gene primer amplification. The data were produced by immunoSEQ multiplex PCR, yet TCRdb's version contains in-frame clones alone and is incomplete. D and trimming were read from the DNA, whereas the V and J calls and clone size are those reported in that table. The sample lists about 90,000 clones; 70% to 90% were seen once. This clone was recorded a few times. Sample: peripheral blood. The source of this sequence is a man aged 60 to 75 with acute or convalescent COVID-19.

CDR3: CASKRVVSSGNTIYF. The DNA for the CDR3 is TGTGCCAGCAAACGGGTGGTCAGCTCTGGAAACACCATATATTTT. The rearrangement links TRBV6-5 to TRBJ1-3; no clear D gene. V was shortened by 7 bases and J by 0 bases, with 13 bases between the two germline ends. This CDR3 has 15 residues. CDR1 is MNHEY and CDR2 is SVGAGI in the germline V gene.